The 20 T cell receptor beta chains listed next were all sequenced from one sample in a study of blood T cells in healthy people across ages. A second PCR, run for roughly 7 to 12 cycles, used a sample-barcoded 5' primer plus a J-beta primer mix. TCRdb analysed the 5' RACE reads with MiXCR anew, one entry per CDR3 protein. This table holds 650,000 to 800,000 distinct CDR3 sequences, around 43% found once. Sample: blood. The receptor set was obtained from a man between 60 and 75 years old in good health.

The sample holds many counts of this clonotype. This may be a read error: a much more frequent sequence differs by one nucleotide. The chain is built from TRBV12-3 or TRBV12-4 and TRBJ2-5; TRBD2 matches at 7 bases. V lost 3 bases and J lost 11; bases outside the gene matches: 21. This CDR3 region has 17 residues. The CDR3 DNA reads TGTGCCAGCAGTTTTTTGGGCGTAGGACTAGACAGACATGAGCAGTACTTC. Protein product: CASSFLGVGLDRHEQYF.

The chain recombines TRBV6-5 with TRBJ2-3; 9 bases map to TRBD1. The CDR3 has 15 residues. Germline-derived CDR1 and CDR2 are MNHEY and SVGAGI. Trimming cost V 4 bases and J 6 bases; bases outside gene matches: 8. CDR3 protein: CASSFSGTGTDTQYF. The CDR3 nucleotides are TGTGCCAGCAGTTTCTCCGGGACAGGGACCGATACGCAGTATTTT.

The J gene is TRBJ2-1, the V gene TRBV12-3 or TRBV12-4; 8 bases are shared with TRBD2. J gave up 7 bases and V 7 bases, and 12 bases lay outside the gene matches. CDR3 length equals 15 residues. CDR3 sequence reads: CASTPGGGGRNEQFF. The CDR3 DNA reads TGTGCCAGCACCCCAGGCGGCGGGGGGCGAAATGAGCAGTTCTTC.

The gene calls are TRBV6-5 and TRBJ1-2; D uncertain. This CDR3 has 13 amino acids. Trimming shortened V by 8 bases and J by 4 bases, and 14 bases separated the two germline ends. Germline CDR1 is MNHEY and CDR2 is SVGAGI. The CDR3, as DNA: TGTGCCAGCGTAAAGCGTGAGGGCTATGGCTACACCTTC. This codes for CASVKREGYGYTF.

A note on this clonotype: This sequence may be a read error, since a much larger clone differs from it by one base. The chain employs TRBV10-3 and TRBJ2-7; maybe TRBD2 (5 bases). V lost 0 bases to trimming and J lost 6 bases, with 15 bases between them. The CDR3 extends over 15 amino acids. CDR1 ENHRY and CDR2 SYGVKD come from the germline V gene. The CDR3 region has the DNA TGTGCCATCAGTGAGTCTGTCGGGGATGGGTCCGAGCAGTACTTC. Translated, it gives CAISESVGDGSEQYF.

The chain employs TRBV7-8 and TRBJ1-2, with D perhaps matching TRBD1 (5 bases). CDR3 length equals 15 residues. Trimming took off 1 base at V and 4 bases at J, with 13 bases between the two ends. Germline-derived CDR1 and CDR2 are SGHVS and FQNEAQ. CDR3 nucleotide sequence: TGTGCCAGCAGCTTAGATCCCGCGGGGGGCTATGGCTACACCTTC. Translated: CASSLDPAGGYGYTF.

The chain recombines TRBV7-2 with TRBJ2-7; 9 positions agree with TRBD1. The trim removed 5 bases at V and 4 bases at J, leaving 6 bases unmatched. There are 14 residues in the CDR3. Germline V gene lookup returns CDR1 SGHTA and CDR2 FQGNSA. As DNA, the CDR3 is TGTGCCAGCAGCAAACCGGGACAGGGTTACGAGCAGTACTTC. Protein sequence: CASSKPGQGYEQYF. Variable domain in full (rest from reference TRBV7-2 and TRBJ2-7): GAGVSQSPSNKVTEKGKDVELRCDPISGHTALYWYRQSLGQGLEFLIYFQGNSAPDKSGLPSDRFSAERTGGSVSTLTIQRTQQEDSAVYLCASSKPGQGYEQYFGPGTRLTVT.

This clonotype was detected only a few times. The chain carries TRBV13 and TRBJ2-5, with D unresolved. The germline V gene encodes CDR1 PRHDT and CDR2 FYEKMQ (reference sequence). Trimming left V 5 bases short and J 0 bases short, with 19 bases between. The CDR3 length is 17 residues. CDR3 region: CASSLPGVGDYQETQYF. The DNA of the CDR3 is TGTGCCAGCAGCCTTCCGGGTGTTGGGGATTACCAAGAGACCCAGTACTTC.

The chain joins TRBV6-2 or TRBV6-3 to TRBJ2-1, with D unclear. This CDR3 has 13 amino acids. V lost 7 bases, J lost 1 base, and 8 bases lay in between. Germline lookup yields CDR1 MNHEY and CDR2 SVGEGT. CDR3 sequence reads: CASTLSSYNEQFF. The DNA of the CDR3 is TGTGCCAGCACCCTTTCATCCTACAATGAGCAGTTCTTC.

The chain couples TRBV7-9 to TRBJ2-4; TRBD2 aligns across 7 bases. Germline V lookup: CDR1 SEHNR, CDR2 FQNEAQ (reference sequence). V lost 8 bases, J lost 6 bases, and 7 bases stayed unmatched. The CDR3 has 13 amino acids. The CDR3 DNA reads as TGTGCCAGCGGCGGGGGTTGGCCAAACATTCAGTACTTC. Protein: CASGGGWPNIQYF.

The genes are TRBV7-2 and TRBJ2-1; 9 bases line up with TRBD1. The junction had 4 bases not matched to a gene; V was cut back by 0 bases and J by 7 bases. CDR1 SGHTA and CDR2 FQGNSA come from the germline V gene. This CDR3 spans 15 amino acids. The CDR3 coding sequence is TGTGCCAGCAGCTTAGCTGGGACAGGGTTGAATGAGCAGTTCTTC. Protein sequence: CASSLAGTGLNEQFF.

On this clonotype itself: An end of the junction does not agree with germline; a read error may underlie this. The rearrangement joins TRBV5-1 to TRBJ2-3; TRBD1 might be the D (6 bases). The CDR3 spans 16 residues. Germline V lookup: CDR1 SGHRS, CDR2 YFSETQ. The CDR3 loop is CASSSRTVSSTDTQYF. The CDR3 bases are TGCGCCAGTAGCTCGCGGACAGTTTCTAGCACAGATACGCAGTATTTT. Full variable domain (rest looked up from reference TRBV5-1 and TRBJ2-3): KAGVTQTPRYLIKTRGQQVTLSCSPISGHRSVSWYQQTPGQGLQFLFEYFSETQRNKGNFPGRFSGRQFSNSRSEMNVSTLELGDSALYLCASSSRTVSSTDTQYFGPGTRLTVL.

This clonotype was found a few times. The V gene is TRBV20-1, the J gene TRBJ1-2; 7 bases align to TRBD1. Losses at the gene ends were 4 bases for V and 5 bases for J; bases not matched to a gene: 10. The CDR3 consists of 14 residues. The germline CDR1 and CDR2 sequences are DFQATT and SNEGSKA (reference sequence). The CDR3 loop reads CSANRDRVIYGYTF. Written as DNA, the CDR3 is TGCAGTGCTAACCGTGACAGGGTAATTTATGGCTACACCTTC.

This clonotype was seen only a few times. This chain joins TRBV10-3 and TRBJ2-3; the match to TRBD2 covers 8 bases. With V trimmed by 6 bases and J by 7 bases, 3 bases remained unmatched. Germline values: CDR1 ENHRY, CDR2 SYGVKD. The CDR3 runs to 12 residues. DNA for the CDR3: TGTGCCATCAGGGGACTAGAATATACGCAGTATTTT. Residues: CAIRGLEYTQYF.

The chain links TRBV6-5 to TRBJ1-2; the D gene is possibly TRBD1 (6 bases). The CDR3 spans 15 residues. Deletions cut 7 bases from V and 9 bases from J, with 24 bases between. CDR1 is MNHEY and CDR2 is SVGAGI in the germline V gene. The DNA for the CDR3 is TGTGCCAGCATCCACCAGAATGGGGGCGCATTCAGCTACACCTTC. It encodes CASIHQNGGAFSYTF.

This clonotype appeared a few times. This chain links TRBV20-1 with TRBJ2-2, with D maybe TRBD1 (5 bases). The CDR3 length is 14 residues. Trimming took off 1 base at V and 0 bases at J, with 6 bases between the two ends. CDR1 is DFQATT and CDR2 is SNEGSKA in the germline V gene (reference sequence). The CDR3 protein is CSARGGTNTGELFF. The CDR3 nucleotides are TGCAGTGCTAGAGGGGGCACGAACACCGGGGAGCTGTTTTTT.

This clonotype has more than one count but fewer than ten. The chain has TRBV11-1 and TRBJ2-5; 7 nucleotides match TRBD1. Trimming took 4 bases from V and 5 from J; bases not matched to a gene: 4. The CDR3 has 13 residues. Germline V gene sequence: CDR1 SGHAT, CDR2 FQDESV (reference sequence). DNA of the CDR3: TGTGCCAGCAGCTCACAGGGGAGCGAGACCCAGTACTTC. Protein sequence: CASSSQGSETQYF.

The genes are TRBV5-1 and TRBJ1-2; the match to TRBD1 covers 7 bases. V lost 6 bases, J lost 7 bases, and 9 bases stayed unmatched. The germline V gene has CDR1 SGHRS and CDR2 YFSETQ. The CDR3 length is 13 residues. DNA of the CDR3: TGCGCCAGCACTGGCAGGGGGAAGATTGGCTACACCTTC. It codes for CASTGRGKIGYTF.

This clonotype has just a few counts. The chain links TRBV5-6 to TRBJ2-5; 9 bases align to TRBD1. Looked up from germline, CDR1 is SGHDT and CDR2 is YYEEEE. CDR3 length: 16 residues. V shed 3 bases, J shed 5 bases, and the junction held 11 bases outside the gene matches. The CDR3 sequence: CASSSGTGTSWETQYF. The CDR3 bases are TGTGCCAGCAGCTCAGGGACAGGGACAAGTTGGGAGACCCAGTACTTC.

V usage is TRBV20-1 and J usage is TRBJ2-5; the D is unclear. The J call may be mistaken, given a closer DNA end match to TRBJ2-7. Germline CDR1 and CDR2: DFQATT and SNEGSKA (reference sequence). The CDR3 sequence is 15 residues long. The CDR3 region is CSATAETAFGYEQYF. CDR3 in DNA: TGCAGTGCTACCGCCGAGACGGCCTTTGGTTACGAGCAGTACTTC.